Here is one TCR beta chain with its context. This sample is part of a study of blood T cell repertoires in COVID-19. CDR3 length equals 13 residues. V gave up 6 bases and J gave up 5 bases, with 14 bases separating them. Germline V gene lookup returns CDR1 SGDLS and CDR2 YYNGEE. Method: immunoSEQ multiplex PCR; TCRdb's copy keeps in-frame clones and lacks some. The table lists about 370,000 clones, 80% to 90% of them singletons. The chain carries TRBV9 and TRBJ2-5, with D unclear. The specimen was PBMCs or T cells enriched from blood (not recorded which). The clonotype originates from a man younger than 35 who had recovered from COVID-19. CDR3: CASNGRVEETQYF. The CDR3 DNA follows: TGTGCCAGCAACGGTCGGGTAGAGGAGACCCAGTACTTC.